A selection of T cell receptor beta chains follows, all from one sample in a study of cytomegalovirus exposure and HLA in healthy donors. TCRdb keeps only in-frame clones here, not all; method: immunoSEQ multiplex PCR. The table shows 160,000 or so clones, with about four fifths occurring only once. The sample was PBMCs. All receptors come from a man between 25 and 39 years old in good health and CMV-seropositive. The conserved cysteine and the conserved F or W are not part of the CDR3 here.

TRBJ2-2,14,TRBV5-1,ASSRAPGGDAGELF
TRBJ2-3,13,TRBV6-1,ASSPNPVYTDTQY
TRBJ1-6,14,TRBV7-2,ASSPFGQGAYSPLH
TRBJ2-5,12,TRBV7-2,ASSLGLVTETQY
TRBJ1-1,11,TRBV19,ASRRGLDAEAF
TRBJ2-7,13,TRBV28,ASSLAAGGPREQY
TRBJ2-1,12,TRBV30,AWRAGLDVGEQF
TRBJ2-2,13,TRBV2,ASTREGASTGELF
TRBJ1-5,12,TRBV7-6,ASSLGTGDGPQH
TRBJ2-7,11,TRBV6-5,ASSWGLGDEQY
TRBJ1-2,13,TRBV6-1,ASSAGARQGNGYT
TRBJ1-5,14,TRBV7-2,ASSLWDRSNNQPQH
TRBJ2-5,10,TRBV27,ASSRGGGAQY
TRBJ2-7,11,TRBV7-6,ASSLKGAYEQY